This TCR beta chain emerged from a study of neurological immune-mediated disorders (dated by TCRdb to between 2018 and 2021). Regarding the study in general: Among the roughly 35 multiple sclerosis patients, about 31 had relapsing-remitting MS and 3 had secondary progressive MS. Peripheral blood TCR-beta repertoires from HTLV-I-associated myelopathy (HAM/TSP) patients, multiple sclerosis patients and healthy controls were compared by UMI-based sequencing. The cohort included 60 to 75 subjects: roughly 15 with HAM/TSP, approximately 34 with multiple sclerosis, and roughly 20 healthy controls. Alongside PBMC samples, the set of approximately 100 TCR-beta libraries contained longitudinal samples, technical triplicates, and paired CD4+ and CD8+ T-cell subsets that had been sorted. The study at large found these results: Expanded clones from different subjects shared no identical CDR3 amino acid sequences, which suggests that TCR-beta repertoires were private in all groups. The highest TCR clonal expansion was observed in HAM/TSP patients, whereas the lowest was observed in MS patients, even when compared with healthy controls. Repertoires from 18 of 34 MS patients were grouped by phylogenetic analysis into a cluster of related CDR3 sequences, suggesting a possible repertoire-level signature. No clinical or MRI features were associated with the MS cluster, and the authors said that larger cohorts are needed.

For the unsorted PBMC libraries, 2 million PBMCs were stored in RNAlater at -80 degrees C until RNA extraction and were used to generate the libraries. The multiple sclerosis patients were enrolled in a US clinical protocol that evaluated disease progression with magnetic resonance imaging. Peripheral blood underwent Ficoll-Hypaque density gradient centrifugation to isolate PBMCs, which were then cryopreserved in liquid nitrogen. This clonotype was observed at least ten times. Its target antigen remains unknown. The sample holds no much larger clone one base away, and base qualities are not on file. To synthesize cDNA, template-switch 5'RACE was performed with a primer carrying a 10-nucleotide random unique molecular identifier so that each TCR transcript was tagged. Every sequencing run yielded over 170 million TCR-beta sequences covering 15-18 subjects. Total RNA was extracted with the RNeasy kit. Using the KAPA Real-time Library Amplification kit, TCR-beta VDJ regions were amplified with primers for the TCR constant region and the 5'RACE anchor. A first PCR added sample indexes and Illumina adaptors, after which a second PCR increased the library yield. After purification with Ampure beads, the TCR product of roughly 650 bp was size-selected on a 2% E-gel SizeSelection system. Library quality was checked on a Bioanalyzer, concentration was measured with Qubit, and libraries were quantified with the Kapa Library Quantification kit before pooling. An Illumina HiSeq 2500 sequenced the libraries paired-end 2 x 150 bp. To increase sequence diversity, about 24-32% phiX was spiked into each library pool. Per the original workflow: The UMI-based MiGEC pipeline processed quality-filtered reads and removed over 80% of raw TCR sequences during error correction. VDJ genes were aligned to IMGT germline references, and each clonotype was defined by a unique CDR3 amino acid sequence together with V-J genes. Clonal expansion, Shannon diversity, and CDR3 relatedness (CalcPairwiseDistances, ClusterSamples) were evaluated with VDJtools, and phylogenetic trees were built with CLCbio workbench. A clone was classed as expanded if it had 8 or more unique UMIs, a cutoff based on coefficient-of-variation modelling across technical triplicates. TCRdb reprocessing: public reads trimmed at Q25 with fastp, clones called with MiXCR, in-frame beta chains kept. Records with the same CDR3 protein are collapsed into one entry carrying the most frequent genes and DNA. The V and J calls come from TCRdb's annotation, not from the publication. Across this sample there are roughly 56,000 distinct CDR3 sequences, with approximately 3.1% seen only once. The ten most abundant clones make up approximately 7.1% of the sample.

V drops 6 bases and J drops 6 bases, leaving 16 bases in between. CDR1 and CDR2 are drawn from the germline V gene: SGHRS, YFSETQ. Its CDR3 holds 14 amino acids, cysteine through phenylalanine. Just CDR3 DNA is preserved here, 42 bases in frame from base 1. The chain couples TRBV5-1 to TRBJ1-5; perhaps TRBD1 is the D gene, with 5 bases matching. The origin of this receptor is a woman aged 55 to 70 with multiple sclerosis. Input material: PBMCs. The CDR3 reads as follows: CASTVTGAGQPQHF. The base sequence is TGCGCCAGCACGGTGACTGGGGCAGGTCAGCCCCAGCATTTT. With the portions outside the CDR3 filled from the reference TRBV5-1 and TRBJ1-5 genes, the complete variable region becomes KAGVTQTPRYLIKTRGQQVTLSCSPISGHRSVSWYQQTPGQGLQFLFEYFSETQRNKGNFPGRFSGRQFSNSRSEMNVSTLELGDSALYLCASTVTGAGQPQHFGDGTRLSIL.